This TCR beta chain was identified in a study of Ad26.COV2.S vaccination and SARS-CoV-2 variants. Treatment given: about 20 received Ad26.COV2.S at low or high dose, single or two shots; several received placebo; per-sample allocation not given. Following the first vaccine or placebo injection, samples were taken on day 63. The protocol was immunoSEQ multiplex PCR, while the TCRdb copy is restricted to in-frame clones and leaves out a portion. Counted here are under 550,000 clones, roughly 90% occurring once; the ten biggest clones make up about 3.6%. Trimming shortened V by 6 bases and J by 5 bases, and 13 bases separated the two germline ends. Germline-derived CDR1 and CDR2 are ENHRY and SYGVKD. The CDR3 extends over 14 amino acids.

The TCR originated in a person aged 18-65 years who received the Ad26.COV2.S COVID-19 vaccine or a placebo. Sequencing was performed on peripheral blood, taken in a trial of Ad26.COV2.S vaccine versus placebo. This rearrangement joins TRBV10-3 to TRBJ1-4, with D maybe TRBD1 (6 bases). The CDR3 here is CAIRGRQENEKLFF. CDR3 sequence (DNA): TGTGCCATCAGGGGGAGACAGGAGAATGAAAAACTGTTTTTT.